The 32 T cell receptor beta chains below were found in one sample sequenced in a study of somatic mutations in cytotoxic T cells in rheumatoid arthritis. Method: immunoSEQ multiplex PCR; TCRdb's copy keeps in-frame clones and lacks some. The table lists some 19,000 clones, about 85% of them singletons. Sequencing was performed on CD8+ T cells sorted from blood. Receptor source: a man aged 18 to 35 with rheumatoid arthritis.

The rearrangement joins TRBV28 to TRBJ1-1; unclear D gene. Trimming left V 5 bases short and J 5 bases short, with 12 bases between. Germline CDR1 MDHEN, CDR2 SYDVKM. This CDR3 has 13 amino acids. CDR3 amino acids: CASSRLVRTEAFF. The DNA for the CDR3 is TGTGCCAGCAGTCGCCTCGTTAGGACTGAAGCTTTCTTT.

This clone has only a few counts. The chain carries TRBV19 and TRBJ2-7; D is unclear. Germline lookup yields CDR1 LNHDA and CDR2 SQIVND (reference sequence). V lost 6 bases and J lost 5, with 17 bases in between. This CDR3 contains 14 residues. CDR3 nucleotide sequence: TGTGCCAGTAGCCCAAGTTCGGGTGATCACGAGCAGTACTTC. It codes for CASSPSSGDHEQYF.

V usage is TRBV7-9 and J usage is TRBJ1-1; D remains ambiguous. Trimming removed 6 bases from V and 8 bases from J, with 16 bases in between. The CDR3 covers 13 residues. Germline-derived CDR1 and CDR2 are SEHNR and FQNEAQ (reference sequence). In nucleotides, the CDR3 is TGTGCCAGCAGTCGCCCCGTCGGTAAAGAAGCTTTCTTT. Amino acid sequence: CASSRPVGKEAFF.

The chain has TRBV6-1 and TRBJ1-1; D is unresolved. Trimming removed 2 bases from V and 4 bases from J, with 5 bases in between. The CDR3 covers 12 residues. Germline CDR1 MNHNS, CDR2 SASEGT. The CDR3 DNA follows: TGTGCCAGCAGTGAAAGACGCACTGAAGCTTTCTTT. Encoded protein: CASSERRTEAFF.

In this sample, this clone turned up once. CDR3 amino acids: CASSDSSYNEQFF. The CDR3 bases are TGTGCCAGCAGTGACTCATCCTACAATGAGCAGTTCTTC. V is TRBV6-4 and J is TRBJ2-1; D is undetermined. Germline values: CDR1 MRHNA, CDR2 SNTAGT. The V gene lost 0 bases and the J gene lost 1 base, with 1 base spanning the gap. CDR3 length equals 13 residues.

The CDR3, as DNA: TGTGCCAGCAGCCCCCGAGGGGGGACCTTCACAGATACGCAGTATTTT. Translated, it gives CASSPRGGTFTDTQYF. J is TRBJ2-3 and V is TRBV7-8; D possibly matches TRBD1 or TRBD2 (6 bases each). Trimming removed 5 bases from V and 2 bases from J, with 17 bases in between. From germline, CDR1 is SGHVS and CDR2 FQNEAQ. The CDR3 runs to 16 residues.

The rearrangement joins TRBV19 to TRBJ1-5, with no clear D. CDR3 length: 15 amino acids. Per the germline V gene, CDR1 is LNHDA and CDR2 is SQIVND (reference sequence). V lost 2 bases to trimming and J lost 0 bases, with 8 bases between them. CDR3 DNA sequence: TGTGCCAGTAGTATACACGGTAATAGCAATCAGCCCCAGCATTTT. Amino acids: CASSIHGNSNQPQHF.

This chain connects TRBV28 to TRBJ2-2; 12 nucleotides line up with TRBD2. The germline V gene encodes CDR1 MDHEN and CDR2 SYDVKM. CDR3 length equals 15 residues. The V gene end was trimmed by 3 bases and the J gene end by 6 bases; junction bases not matched to a gene: 2. DNA of the CDR3: TGTGCCAGCAGTTTCCTAGCGGGGGGGCCCGGGGAGCTGTTTTTT. It specifies CASSFLAGGPGELFF.

The V gene is TRBV11-3, the J gene TRBJ2-2; a weak D match, TRBD2 (6 bases). The CDR3 is 15 residues long. Germline lookup yields CDR1 SGHNT and CDR2 YENEEA. V was cut by 5 bases and J by 7 bases, with 17 bases left in between. Here the CDR3 DNA reads TGTGCCAGCAGCCTACGACTAGGGAACGGCGGGGAGCTGTTTTTT. Encoded protein: CASSLRLGNGGELFF.

CDR3 nucleotide sequence: TGTGCCAGCAGTTTAATCCCGCAGGACAATCAGCCCCAGCATTTT. Protein: CASSLIPQDNQPQHF. The rearrangement joins TRBV27 to TRBJ1-5; the D is unclear. This CDR3 contains 15 residues. The V gene lost 2 bases and the J gene lost 3 bases, with 11 bases spanning the gap. Germline assignment: CDR1 MNHEY and CDR2 SMNVEV (reference sequence).

The gene calls are TRBV27 and TRBJ2-2; perhaps TRBD1 as D (6 bases). The CDR3 is 14 residues long. With 3 bases removed from V and 2 bases from J, the gap between germline ends came to 7 bases. Germline V gene lookup returns CDR1 MNHEY and CDR2 SMNVEV (reference sequence). The CDR3 protein is CASSFGTNTGELFF. CDR3 in DNA: TGTGCCAGCAGTTTCGGGACAAACACCGGGGAGCTGTTTTTT.

The chain recombines TRBV27 with TRBJ2-7; 8 nucleotides line up with TRBD1. The V and J ends lost 2 bases and 3 bases, in that order; junction bases with no gene match: 3. Looked up from germline, CDR1 is MNHEY and CDR2 is SMNVEV (reference sequence). CDR3 length: 14 residues. This chain's CDR3 is CASSLQGAGYEQYF. The CDR3, as DNA: TGTGCCAGCAGTTTACAGGGGGCTGGCTACGAGCAGTACTTC.

This sequence joins TRBV10-3 and TRBJ1-3; a weak D match, TRBD1 (5 bases). This CDR3 spans 14 amino acids. Deletions cut 7 bases from V and 7 bases from J, with 17 bases between. Germline V gene data show CDR1 as ENHRY and CDR2 as SYGVKD. CDR3 residues: CAITRGSDRNTIYF. CDR3 nucleotide sequence: TGTGCCATCACAAGGGGTTCGGATAGGAACACCATATATTTT.

The chain couples TRBV2 to TRBJ2-3, with TRBD1 matching 10 bases. J gave up 3 bases and V 5 bases, and 8 bases lay outside the gene matches. The CDR3 is made up of 16 amino acids. The germline V gene has CDR1 SNHLY and CDR2 FYNNEI. In nucleotides, the CDR3 is TGTGCCAGCAGTAATACACCGGGACAGGGGACAGATACGCAGTATTTT. It encodes CASSNTPGQGTDTQYF. The complete variable domain, with remaining parts taken from reference TRBV2 and TRBJ2-3, reads EPEVTQTPSHQVTQMGQEVILRCVPISNHLYFYWYRQILGQKVEFLVSFYNNEISEKSEIFDDQFSVERPDGSNFTLKIRSTKLEDSAMYFCASSNTPGQGTDTQYFGPGTRLTVL.

This chain uses TRBV2 with TRBJ2-1; 7 nucleotides agree with TRBD1. V lost 10 bases and J lost 5; bases outside the gene matches: 5. The CDR3 is 12 amino acids. The V gene's germline CDR1 is SNHLY and CDR2 FYNNEI. DNA of the CDR3: TGTGCCACTACCGGGACAGACAATGAGCAGTTCTTC. Translated: CATTGTDNEQFF.

The chain employs TRBV4-3 and TRBJ2-7; 15 bases agree with TRBD2. V was pared by 3 bases and J by 6 bases, with 0 bases of the junction left unmatched. The V gene's germline CDR1 is LGHNA and CDR2 YSLEER. This CDR3 comprises 14 residues. Written as DNA, the CDR3 is TGCGCCAGCAGCCAGGGACTAGCGGGGGGCGAGCAGTACTTC. Translated: CASSQGLAGGEQYF.

The V gene is TRBV4-3, the J gene TRBJ1-1, with D possibly TRBD1 on 5 matching bases. The germline gives CDR1 LGHNA, CDR2 YSLEER. CDR3 length equals 16 residues. The V end was cut by 1 base, the J end by 0 bases, with 12 bases between. As DNA, the CDR3 is TGCGCCAGCAGCCAAGGCCAGGGACCGATGAACACTGAAGCTTTCTTT. Amino acid sequence: CASSQGQGPMNTEAFF.

The chain recombines TRBV6-1 with TRBJ2-6; D perhaps matches TRBD1 (5 bases). Germline V gene lookup returns CDR1 MNHNS and CDR2 SASEGT. Trimming shortened V by 5 bases and J by 0 bases, and 8 bases separated the two germline ends. There are 15 residues in the CDR3. The CDR3 sequence: CASSLDSSGANVLTF. Here the CDR3 DNA reads TGTGCCAGCAGTCTTGACAGCTCTGGGGCCAACGTCCTGACTTTC.

The rearrangement joins TRBV6-4 to TRBJ1-5; D is possibly TRBD1 (5 bases). Looked up from germline, CDR1 is MRHNA and CDR2 is SNTAGT. CDR3 size: 13 residues. V shed 4 bases and J shed 1 base, with 5 bases lying between them. The CDR3 coding sequence is TGTGCCAGCAGTGGGGACAGCAATCAGCCCCAGCATTTT. This translates into CASSGDSNQPQHF.

The CDR3 DNA follows: TGTGCCAGCAGTCCTGGACTAGCGGGGGTTTTTTACGAGCAGTACTTC. This codes for CASSPGLAGVFYEQYF. V gene TRBV27 combines with J gene TRBJ2-7; TRBD2 agrees at 13 bases. The junction had 8 bases not matched to a gene; V was cut back by 5 bases and J by 4 bases. Germline CDR1 and CDR2: MNHEY and SMNVEV (reference sequence). The CDR3 contains 16 residues.

This clone was picked up one time. The V call is TRBV11-2, the J call TRBJ1-2, with D possibly matching TRBD1 (5 bases). This CDR3 contains 20 residues. Germline V CDR1 and CDR2: SGHAT, FQNNGV. Trimming cost V 0 bases and J 4 bases, with 27 bases left between them. CDR3 in DNA: TGTGCCAGCAGCTTAGATCACAGGCCTAGGGTTGGGAGGAGTGGCTATGGCTACACCTTC. Protein sequence: CASSLDHRPRVGRSGYGYTF.

The rearrangement joins TRBV29-1 to TRBJ1-1; a weak D match, TRBD1 (6 bases). The CDR3 has 13 amino acids. Germline-derived CDR1 and CDR2 are SQVTM and ANQGSEA. V shed 2 bases and J shed 1 base, with 8 bases lying between them. CDR3: CSVETGKNTEAFF. The CDR3 DNA reads TGCAGCGTTGAAACAGGGAAGAACACTGAAGCTTTCTTT. Supplemented by reference TRBV29-1 and TRBJ1-1, the full variable domain reads SAVISQKPSRDICQRGTSLTIQCQVDSQVTMMFWYRQQPGQSLTLIATANQGSEATYESGFVIDKFPISRPNLTFSTLTVSNMSPEDSSIYLCSVETGKNTEAFFGQGTRLTVV.

V gene TRBV15 combines with J gene TRBJ1-1, with D possibly being TRBD1 (5 bases). CDR3 length equals 13 residues. Trimming removed 4 bases at V and 1 base at J, with 7 bases between. The germline V gene encodes CDR1 LNHNV and CDR2 YYDKDF (reference sequence). CDR3: CATSIDRNTEAFF. In DNA, the CDR3 is TGTGCCACCAGCATTGACAGGAACACTGAAGCTTTCTTT.

This clone was seen just once. The rearrangement uses TRBV28 and TRBJ1-6; no clear D. CDR1 is MDHEN, CDR2 SYDVKM, per germline. This CDR3 has 13 residues. Trimming took 4 bases from V and 2 from J, leaving 3 bases between them. The CDR3 loop reads CASSSPYNSPLHF. The CDR3 bases are TGTGCCAGCAGTTCCCCCTATAATTCACCCCTCCACTTT.

The chain employs TRBV6-5 and TRBJ2-7, with 8 bases matching TRBD1. The CDR3 has 15 amino acids. Per the germline V gene, CDR1 is MNHEY and CDR2 is SVGAGI. The junction had 7 bases not matched to a gene; V was cut back by 2 bases and J by 4 bases. The CDR3 sequence: CASSYDRQGLYEQYF. CDR3 bases: TGTGCCAGCAGTTACGACCGACAGGGGCTTTACGAGCAGTACTTC.

J is TRBJ2-2 and V is TRBV27; D is uncertain. This CDR3 has 17 residues. Germline loops: CDR1 MNHEY, CDR2 SMNVEV (reference sequence). Between the trimmed V and J ends, which lost 0 bases and 0 bases, there was a span of 11 bases. This chain's CDR3 is CASSLSRARANTGELFF. CDR3 sequence (DNA): TGTGCCAGCAGTTTATCTCGTGCACGGGCGAACACCGGGGAGCTGTTTTTT.

In this sample, this clone turned up a few times. V gene TRBV28 combines with J gene TRBJ2-6; TRBD1 is a possible D gene (6 bases). The CDR3 has 19 residues. Germline V lookup: CDR1 MDHEN, CDR2 SYDVKM. Trimming cost V 1 base and J 0 bases, with 16 bases left between them. Here the CDR3 reads CASSLSYRDTSSGANVLTF. For the CDR3, the DNA is TGTGCCAGCAGTTTATCCTACCGGGACACAAGCTCTGGGGCCAACGTCCTGACTTTC.

This rearrangement joins TRBV19 to TRBJ1-3; D gene unclear. Trimming took off 10 bases at V and 4 bases at J, with 8 bases between the two ends. The CDR3 consists of 11 residues. Germline V CDR1 and CDR2: LNHDA, SQIVND (reference sequence). The CDR3 DNA reads TGTGCCACTGGATCAGGAAACACCATATATTTT. Translated: CATGSGNTIYF.

This chain uses TRBV27 with TRBJ2-1, with D hard to call. V was shortened by 6 bases and J by 0 bases, with 15 bases between the two germline ends. Germline loops: CDR1 MNHEY, CDR2 SMNVEV (reference sequence). The CDR3 loop spans 16 amino acids. The CDR3 coding sequence is TGTGCCAGCAGCTCCCCTCCACAGAGCTCCTACAATGAGCAGTTCTTC. The encoded protein is CASSSPPQSSYNEQFF.

The gene calls are TRBV27 and TRBJ1-5; D is ambiguous. Per the germline V gene, CDR1 is MNHEY and CDR2 is SMNVEV (reference sequence). This CDR3 has 15 residues. V lost 0 bases and J 1 base, leaving 7 bases between the germline ends. CDR3 protein: CASSLSIQSNQPQHF. The CDR3, as DNA: TGTGCCAGCAGTTTATCGATACAAAGCAATCAGCCCCAGCATTTT.

The rearrangement links TRBV7-8 to TRBJ1-5; no definite D call. Germline CDR1 and CDR2: SGHVS and FQNEAQ. Trimming left V 1 base short and J 6 bases short, with 10 bases between. The CDR3 consists of 14 residues. CDR3 coding DNA: TGTGCCAGCAGCTTAGTCCGGCGGGGTCAGCCCCAGCATTTT. Amino acids: CASSLVRRGQPQHF.

The genes are TRBV29-1 and TRBJ2-5, with 8 positions matching TRBD2. The J call is uncertain, as TRBJ2-7 better fits the DNA end. The CDR3 contains 13 residues. From germline, CDR1 is SQVTM and CDR2 ANQGSEA. CDR3 amino acids: CSVDVAGSYEQYF. Here the CDR3 DNA reads TGCAGCGTCGACGTAGCGGGGTCCTACGAGCAGTACTTC.